This section outlines one T cell receptor beta chain sequence together with its context. The antigen is not known. The primer mix had 60 Vbeta and 13 Jbeta primers. This table comes from immunoSEQ multiplex PCR, and its TCRdb copy is limited to in-frame clones, with some not included. The sample shows roughly 100,000 clones, over 65% of them seen only once. This sample was taken from a study of cytomegalovirus exposure and HLA in healthy donors. Study-wide results and caveats: Altogether, some 160 TCR beta chains were recorded as cytomegalovirus-associated. Productive rates of about 87% or about 30% were seen for most TCR beta V segments in an earlier analysis. It emerged from a later analysis that several of the most significant clusters appeared to be linked to common viral pathogens.

The sequenced sample consisted of PBMCs. The receptor comes from a woman between 35 and 50 years old in good health and CMV-seronegative.

CDR3: CASSFWAPRGGGELFF. As DNA, the CDR3 is TGTGCCAGCAGCTTTTGGGCGCCCCGGGGGGGCGGGGAGCTGTTTTTT. V and J are TRBV5-6 and TRBJ2-2, with TRBD2 identical over 8 bases. This CDR3 contains 16 residues. Germline V CDR1 and CDR2: SGHDT, YYEEEE. The V gene end was trimmed by 2 bases and the J gene end by 7 bases; junction bases not matched to a gene: 10.